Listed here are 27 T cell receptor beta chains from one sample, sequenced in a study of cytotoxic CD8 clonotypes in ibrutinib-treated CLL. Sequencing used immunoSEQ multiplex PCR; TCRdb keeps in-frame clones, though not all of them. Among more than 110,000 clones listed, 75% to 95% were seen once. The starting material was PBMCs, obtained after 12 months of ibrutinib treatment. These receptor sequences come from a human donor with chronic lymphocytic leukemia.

The CDR3 loop is CASSTHGGVYNEQFF. CDR3 nucleotide sequence: TGTGCCAGCAGCACCCATGGGGGGGTCTACAATGAGCAGTTCTTC. This rearrangement joins TRBV9 to TRBJ2-1, with 7 bases matching TRBD2. This CDR3 spans 15 amino acids. V dropped 4 bases and J dropped 3; count of bases not matched to a gene: 7. Germline CDR1 is SGDLS and CDR2 is YYNGEE.

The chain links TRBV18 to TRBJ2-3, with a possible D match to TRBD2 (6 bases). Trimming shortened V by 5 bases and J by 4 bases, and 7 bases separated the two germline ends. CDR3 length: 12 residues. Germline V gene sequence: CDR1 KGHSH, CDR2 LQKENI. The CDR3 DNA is TGTGCCAGCTCAGGAGGGGCAGATACGCAGTATTTT. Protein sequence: CASSGGADTQYF. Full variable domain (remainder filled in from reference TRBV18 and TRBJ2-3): NAGVMQNPRHLVRRRGQEARLRCSPMKGHSHVYWYRQLPEEGLKFMVYLQKENIIDESGMPKERFSAEFPKEGPSILRIQQVVRGDSAAYFCASSGGADTQYFGPGTRLTVL.

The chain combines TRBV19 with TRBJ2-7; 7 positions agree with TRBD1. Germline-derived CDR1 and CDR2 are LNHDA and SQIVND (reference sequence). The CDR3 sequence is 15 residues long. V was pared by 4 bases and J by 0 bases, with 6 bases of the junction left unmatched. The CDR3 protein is CASSRGQPYSYEQYF. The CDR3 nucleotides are TGTGCCAGTAGTAGGGGACAGCCGTACTCCTACGAGCAGTACTTC.

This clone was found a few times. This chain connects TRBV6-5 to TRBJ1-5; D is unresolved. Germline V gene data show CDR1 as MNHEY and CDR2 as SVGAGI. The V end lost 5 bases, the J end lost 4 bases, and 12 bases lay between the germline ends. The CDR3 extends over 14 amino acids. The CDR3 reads CASSQLHGNQPQHF. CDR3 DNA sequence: TGTGCCAGCAGTCAACTCCACGGGAATCAGCCCCAGCATTTT.

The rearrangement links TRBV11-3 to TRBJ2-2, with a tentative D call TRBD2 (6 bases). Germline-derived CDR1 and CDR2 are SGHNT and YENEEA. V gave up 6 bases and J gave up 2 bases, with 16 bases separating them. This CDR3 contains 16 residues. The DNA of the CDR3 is TGTGCCAGCAGGAAGAGTGGCGGGGAAAACACCGGGGAGCTGTTTTTT. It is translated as CASRKSGGENTGELFF. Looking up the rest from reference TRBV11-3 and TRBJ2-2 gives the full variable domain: EAGVVQSPRYKIIEKKQPVAFWCNPISGHNTLYWYLQNLGQGPELLIRYENEEAVDDSQLPKDRFSAERLKGVDSTLKIQPAELGDSAVYLCASRKSGGENTGELFFGEGSRLTVL.

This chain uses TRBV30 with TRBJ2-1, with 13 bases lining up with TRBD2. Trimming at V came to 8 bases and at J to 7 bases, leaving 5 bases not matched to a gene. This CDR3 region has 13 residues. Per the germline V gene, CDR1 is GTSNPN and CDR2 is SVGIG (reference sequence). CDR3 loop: CAGRLAGGNEQFF. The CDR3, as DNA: TGTGCCGGGCGACTAGCGGGAGGTAATGAGCAGTTCTTC.

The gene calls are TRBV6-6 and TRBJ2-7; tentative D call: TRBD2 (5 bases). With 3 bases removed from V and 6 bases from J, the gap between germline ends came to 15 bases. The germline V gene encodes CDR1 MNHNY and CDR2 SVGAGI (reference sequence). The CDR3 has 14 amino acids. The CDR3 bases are TGTGCCAGCAGTTATGCGTCACTAGTCCGCGAGCAGTACTTC. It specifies CASSYASLVREQYF.

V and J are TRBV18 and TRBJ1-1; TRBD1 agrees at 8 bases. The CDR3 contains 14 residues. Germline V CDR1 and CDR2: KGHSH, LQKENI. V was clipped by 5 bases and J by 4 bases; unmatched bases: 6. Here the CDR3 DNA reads TGTGCCAGCTCAGAGGCAGGGGGCGTCACTGAAGCTTTCTTT. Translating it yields CASSEAGGVTEAFF. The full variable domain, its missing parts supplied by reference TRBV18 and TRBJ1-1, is NAGVMQNPRHLVRRRGQEARLRCSPMKGHSHVYWYRQLPEEGLKFMVYLQKENIIDESGMPKERFSAEFPKEGPSILRIQQVVRGDSAAYFCASSEAGGVTEAFFGQGTRLTVV.

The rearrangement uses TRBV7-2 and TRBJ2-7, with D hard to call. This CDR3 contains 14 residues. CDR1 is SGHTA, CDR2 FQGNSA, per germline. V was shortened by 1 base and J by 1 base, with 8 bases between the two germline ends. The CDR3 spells CASSLEGRSYEQYF. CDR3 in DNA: TGTGCCAGCAGCTTAGAAGGACGGTCCTACGAGCAGTACTTC.

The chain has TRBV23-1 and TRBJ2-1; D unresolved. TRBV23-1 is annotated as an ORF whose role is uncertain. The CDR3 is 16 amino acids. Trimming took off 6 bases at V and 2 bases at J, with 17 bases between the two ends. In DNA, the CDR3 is TGCGCCAGCAGCTACTCGACTGTCTTGACCTACAATGAGCAGTTCTTC. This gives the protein CASSYSTVLTYNEQFF.

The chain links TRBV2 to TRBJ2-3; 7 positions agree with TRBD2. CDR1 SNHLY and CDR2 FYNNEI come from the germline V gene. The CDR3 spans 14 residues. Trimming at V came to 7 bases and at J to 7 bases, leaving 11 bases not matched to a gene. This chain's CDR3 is CASKGDGRKYTQYF. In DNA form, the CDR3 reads TGTGCCAGCAAGGGTGACGGGAGGAAATATACGCAGTATTTT.

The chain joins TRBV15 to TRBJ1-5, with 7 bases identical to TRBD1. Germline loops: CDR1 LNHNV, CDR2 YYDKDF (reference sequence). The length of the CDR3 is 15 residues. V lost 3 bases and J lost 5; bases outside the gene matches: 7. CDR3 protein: CATSSAKGGYQPQHF. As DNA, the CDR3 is TGTGCCACCAGCAGCGCTAAAGGGGGCTATCAGCCCCAGCATTTT.

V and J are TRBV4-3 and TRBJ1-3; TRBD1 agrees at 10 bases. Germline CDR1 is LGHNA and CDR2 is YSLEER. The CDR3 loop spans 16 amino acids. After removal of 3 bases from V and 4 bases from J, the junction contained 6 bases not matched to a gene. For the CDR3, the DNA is TGCGCCAGCAGCCAGGGGACAGGGGAGAAGGGAAACACCATATATTTT. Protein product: CASSQGTGEKGNTIYF.

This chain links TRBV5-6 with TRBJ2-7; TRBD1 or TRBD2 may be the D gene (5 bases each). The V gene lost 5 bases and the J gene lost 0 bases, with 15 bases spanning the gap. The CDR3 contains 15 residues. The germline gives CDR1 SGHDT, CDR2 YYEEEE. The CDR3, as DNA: TGTGCCAGCAGAATGGGACCAACCCTCTCCTACGAGCAGTACTTC. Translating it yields CASRMGPTLSYEQYF.

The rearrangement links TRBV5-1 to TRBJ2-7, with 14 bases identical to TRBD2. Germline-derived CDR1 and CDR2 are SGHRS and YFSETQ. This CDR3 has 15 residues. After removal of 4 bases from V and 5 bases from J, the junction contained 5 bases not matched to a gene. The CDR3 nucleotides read TGCGCCAGCAGCCCGGGACTAGCGGGAGCCCACGAGCAGTACTTC. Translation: CASSPGLAGAHEQYF.

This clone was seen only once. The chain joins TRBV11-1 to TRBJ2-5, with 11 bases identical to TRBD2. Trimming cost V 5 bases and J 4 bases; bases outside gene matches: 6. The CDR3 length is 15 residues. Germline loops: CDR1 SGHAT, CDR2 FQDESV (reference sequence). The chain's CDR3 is CASSGSGRAIETQYF. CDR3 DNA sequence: TGTGCCAGCAGCGGTAGCGGGAGGGCCATAGAGACCCAGTACTTC.

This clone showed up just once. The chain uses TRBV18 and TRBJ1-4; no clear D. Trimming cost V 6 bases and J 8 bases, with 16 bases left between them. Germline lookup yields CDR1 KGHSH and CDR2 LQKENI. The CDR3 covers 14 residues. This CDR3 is CASSLSSRGEKLFF. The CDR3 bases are TGTGCCAGCTCTCTCTCTTCCAGAGGGGAAAAACTGTTTTTT.

Written as DNA, the CDR3 is TGTGCCAGCAGCAGAGACAGGAGCTCCTACAATGAGCAGTTCTTC. Its translation: CASSRDRSSYNEQFF. The chain has TRBV7-2 and TRBJ2-1; possible D gene TRBD1, 6 bases. This CDR3 is 15 amino acids long. In germline, CDR1 is SGHTA, CDR2 FQGNSA. Trimming shortened V by 5 bases and J by 0 bases, and 11 bases separated the two germline ends.

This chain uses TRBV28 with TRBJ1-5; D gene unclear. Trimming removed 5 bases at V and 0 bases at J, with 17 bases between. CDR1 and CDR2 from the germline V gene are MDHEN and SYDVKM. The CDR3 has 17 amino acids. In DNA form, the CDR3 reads TGTGCCAGCAGTCCACCCGGGAACCTTTATAGCAATCAGCCCCAGCATTTT. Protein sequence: CASSPPGNLYSNQPQHF.

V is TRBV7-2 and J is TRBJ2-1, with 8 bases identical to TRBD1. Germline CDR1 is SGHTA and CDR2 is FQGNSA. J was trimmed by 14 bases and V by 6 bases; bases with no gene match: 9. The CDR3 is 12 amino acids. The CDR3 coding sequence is TGTGCCAGCAGTTCCCAGGACAGGGCGAAGTTCTTC. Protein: CASSSQDRAKFF.

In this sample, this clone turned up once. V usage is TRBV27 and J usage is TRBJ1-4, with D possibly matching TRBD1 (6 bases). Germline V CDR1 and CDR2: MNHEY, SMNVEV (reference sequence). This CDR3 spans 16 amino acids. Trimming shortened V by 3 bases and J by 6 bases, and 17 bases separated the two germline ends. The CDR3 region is CASSFFEGGYYEKLFF. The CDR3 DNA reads TGTGCCAGCAGTTTCTTCGAAGGGGGATATTATGAAAAACTGTTTTTT.

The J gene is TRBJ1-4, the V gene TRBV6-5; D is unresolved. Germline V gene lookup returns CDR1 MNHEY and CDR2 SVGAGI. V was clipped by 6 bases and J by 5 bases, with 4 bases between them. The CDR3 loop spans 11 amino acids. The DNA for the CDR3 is TGTGCCAGCAGACTCAATGAAAAACTGTTTTTT. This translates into CASRLNEKLFF.

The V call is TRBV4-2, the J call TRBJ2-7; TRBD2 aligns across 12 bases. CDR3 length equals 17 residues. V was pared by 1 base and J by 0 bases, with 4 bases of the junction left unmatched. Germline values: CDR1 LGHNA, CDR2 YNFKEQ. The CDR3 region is CASSQGRTSGVSYEQYF. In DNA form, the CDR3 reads TGTGCCAGCAGCCAAGGTCGGACTAGCGGGGTCTCCTACGAGCAGTACTTC.

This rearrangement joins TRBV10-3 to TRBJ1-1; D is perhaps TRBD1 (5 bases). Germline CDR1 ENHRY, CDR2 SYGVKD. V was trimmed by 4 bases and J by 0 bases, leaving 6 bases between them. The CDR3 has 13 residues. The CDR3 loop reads CAISGDLNTEAFF. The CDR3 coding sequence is TGTGCCATCAGTGGGGACCTGAACACTGAAGCTTTCTTT.

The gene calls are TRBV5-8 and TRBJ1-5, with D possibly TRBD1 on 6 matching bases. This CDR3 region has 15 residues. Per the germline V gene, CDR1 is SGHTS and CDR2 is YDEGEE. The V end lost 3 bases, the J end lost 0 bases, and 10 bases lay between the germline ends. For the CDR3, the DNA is TGTGCCAGCAGCTGGACAGTTCATAGCAATCAGCCCCAGCATTTT. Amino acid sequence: CASSWTVHSNQPQHF.

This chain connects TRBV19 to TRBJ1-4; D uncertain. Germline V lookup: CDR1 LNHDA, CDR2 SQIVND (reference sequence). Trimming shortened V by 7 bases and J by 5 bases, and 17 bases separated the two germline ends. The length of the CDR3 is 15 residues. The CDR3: CASTWSRSVNEKLFF. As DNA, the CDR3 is TGTGCCAGTACTTGGTCGCGGTCAGTGAATGAAAAACTGTTTTTT.

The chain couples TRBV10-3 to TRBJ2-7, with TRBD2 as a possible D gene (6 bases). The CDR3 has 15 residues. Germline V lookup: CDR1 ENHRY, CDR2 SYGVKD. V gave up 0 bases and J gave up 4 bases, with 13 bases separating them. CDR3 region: CAISESPGLKYEQYF. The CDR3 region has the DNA TGTGCCATCAGTGAGTCCCCGGGACTGAAATACGAGCAGTACTTC.